This entry concerns a single T cell receptor beta chain. Its antigen is not known. PCR used 60 Vbeta primers and 13 Jbeta primers. The method was immunoSEQ multiplex PCR; TCRdb's version includes in-frame clones alone and lacks a portion of them. The sample carries 110,000 to 150,000 clones, 68% recorded once. The data were obtained in a study of cytomegalovirus exposure and HLA in healthy donors. General observations from the study: TCR beta sequences reportedly predicted most subjects' HLA-A and HLA-B alleles accurately. Highly shared sequence variants in one cluster were likely a sequencing artifact. An ancestry cluster, one associated with Asian ancestry, reportedly showed fewer N-insertions than the roughly 670-donor mean in a later analysis.

The CDR3 totals 15 residues. Losses at the gene ends were 4 bases for V and 3 bases for J; bases not matched to a gene: 8. Germline loops: CDR1 SGDLS, CDR2 YYNGEE. The chain carries TRBV9 and TRBJ2-7, with 9 bases fitting TRBD1. The source of this sequence is a man in his sixties in good health and CMV-seronegative. The sample was PBMCs. CDR3 nucleotides: TGTGCCAGCAGCTCACAGGGGGCGAGGAACTACGAGCAGTACTTC. Translation gives CASSSQGARNYEQYF.